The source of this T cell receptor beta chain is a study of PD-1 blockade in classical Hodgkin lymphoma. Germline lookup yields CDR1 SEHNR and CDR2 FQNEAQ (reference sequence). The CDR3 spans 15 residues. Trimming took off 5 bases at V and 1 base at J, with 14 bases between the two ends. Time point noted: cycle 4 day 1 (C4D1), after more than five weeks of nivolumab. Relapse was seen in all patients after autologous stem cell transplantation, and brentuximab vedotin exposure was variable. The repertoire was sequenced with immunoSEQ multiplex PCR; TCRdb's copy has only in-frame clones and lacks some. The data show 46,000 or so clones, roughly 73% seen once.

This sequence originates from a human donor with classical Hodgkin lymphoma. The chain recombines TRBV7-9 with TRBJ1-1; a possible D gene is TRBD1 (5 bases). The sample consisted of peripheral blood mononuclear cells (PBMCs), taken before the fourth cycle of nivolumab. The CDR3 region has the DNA TGTGCCAGCAGCGCCCTGGGGGTTGCGAACACTGAAGCTTTCTTT. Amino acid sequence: CASSALGVANTEAFF.